This is a list of T cell receptor beta chains from one sample in a study of CD8+ T cells in alopecia areata. This table comes from immunoSEQ multiplex PCR, and its TCRdb copy is limited to in-frame clones, with some not included. The sample records about 160,000 clones, roughly two thirds being singletons. The input for sequencing was CD4+ T cells sorted from blood, taken at week 4, from a patient treated with tofacitinib. These receptors were obtained from a human donor with alopecia areata. CDR3s include the opening cysteine and the closing phenylalanine or tryptophan. The order of the fields is D gene, J gene, clone size, V gene, CDR3 protein, CDR3 DNA. A D gene is named only where the DNA matches it firmly. Only some rows state a clone size, as once, few, many or a class for expanded clones.

>.|TRBJ2-5|.|TRBV30
CAWDRGQETQYF
TGTGCCTGGGACCGGGGGCAAGAGACCCAGTACTTC
>.|TRBJ2-7|few|TRBV6-5
CASSYRDGYEQYF
TGTGCCAGCAGTTACCGGGACGGCTACGAGCAGTACTTC
>.|TRBJ1-2|.|TRBV15
CATSREGYGYTF
TGTGCCACCAGCAGAGAGGGTTATGGCTACACCTTC
>.|TRBJ2-3|.|TRBV29-1
CSATVSADTQYF
TGCAGCGCCACCGTCTCCGCAGATACGCAGTATTTT
>.|TRBJ2-3|.|TRBV29-1
CSVEGTRNADTQYF
TGCAGCGTTGAAGGGACACGGAATGCAGATACGCAGTATTTT
>TRBD2|TRBJ2-3|.|TRBV7-3
CASSFGLATDTQYF
TGTGCCAGCAGCTTCGGACTAGCCACAGATACGCAGTATTTT
>.|TRBJ1-6|.|TRBV6-5
CASSYRQGTNSPLHF
TGTGCCAGCAGTTACAGGCAGGGGACTAATTCACCCCTCCACTTT
>.|TRBJ2-7|.|TRBV7-9
CASSPSSYEQYF
TGTGCCAGCAGCCCTAGCTCCTACGAGCAGTACTTC
>TRBD1|TRBJ1-2|.|TRBV18
CASSPQQGVRYYGYTF
TGTGCCAGCTCACCGCAACAGGGGGTCAGGTACTATGGCTACACCTTC
>TRBD1|TRBJ2-2|.|TRBV27
CASSRLGQGSGTGELFF
TGTGCCAGCAGTCGCCTCGGACAGGGAAGTGGCACCGGGGAGCTGTTTTTT
>.|TRBJ2-3|.|TRBV30
CAWSVRLTRTDTQYF
TGTGCCTGGAGTGTACGGCTTACCCGTACAGATACGCAGTATTTT
>.|TRBJ1-2|few|TRBV10-3
CAINSARDVKGYTF
TGTGCCATCAATAGTGCCCGGGACGTCAAAGGCTACACCTTC
>.|TRBJ1-5|.|TRBV2
CASGQTGGNNQPQHF
TGTGCCAGCGGCCAAACCGGAGGCAACAATCAGCCCCAGCATTTT
>.|TRBJ1-2|.|TRBV19
CASSLSGTANFYGYTF
TGTGCCAGTAGCCTCTCCGGGACCGCGAACTTCTATGGCTACACCTTC
>TRBD1|TRBJ1-1|.|TRBV7-2
CASSLGGQGNTEAFF
TGTGCCAGCAGTTTAGGGGGACAGGGGAACACTGAAGCTTTCTTT
>.|TRBJ2-5|.|TRBV30
CAWSSIQGSWETQYF
TGTGCCTGGAGTTCGATCCAGGGTAGTTGGGAGACCCAGTACTTC
>.|TRBJ2-7|many|TRBV6-5
CASSYGISYEQYF
TGTGCCAGCAGTTACGGGATCTCCTACGAGCAGTACTTC
>TRBD1|TRBJ1-6|.|TRBV27
CASSLGRSGQGPYNSPLHF
TGTGCCAGCAGTTTGGGCCGTTCGGGACAGGGACCCTATAATTCACCCCTCCACTTT
>.|TRBJ1-2|.|TRBV7-9
CASSRRDKSYGYTF
TGTGCCAGCAGCCGCCGGGACAAGTCCTATGGCTACACCTTC
>.|TRBJ1-2|.|TRBV30
CAWSVRLGTVTSGGYTF
TGTGCCTGGAGTGTACGGCTCGGGACGGTTACATCGGGCGGCTACACCTTC
>.|TRBJ2-7|.|TRBV4-1
CASSRFWGGQGEQYF
TGCGCCAGCAGCCGCTTTTGGGGGGGCCAAGGCGAGCAGTACTTC